These 26 T cell receptor beta chains originate from one sample sequenced in a study of T cells in Graves' hyperthyroidism and ophthalmopathy. Researchers amplified the TCR beta CDR3 regions from RNA transcripts. Initially, a first-round RT-PCR of the TCR CDR3 employed the HTBI primer set. TCRdb reprocessed the multiplex PCR reads via MiXCR and lists one record per CDR3 protein. The repertoire holds about 710,000 distinct CDR3 sequences, about 15% seen once, with 8.4% in the top ten. The material sequenced was blood. The receptor source for this set is a man aged 18-30 years with Graves' hyperthyroidism.

This clonotype was recorded a few times. V is TRBV2 and J is TRBJ2-1; no reliable D call. The V end was cut by 4 bases, the J end by 7 bases, with 11 bases between. This CDR3 comprises 13 residues. Per germline, CDR1 SNHLY and CDR2 FYNNEI. The CDR3 sequence: CASSVRRQNEQFF. The CDR3 coding sequence is TGTGCCAGCAGTGTAAGACGGCAGAATGAGCAGTTCTTC.

Ten or more counts support this clonotype. The chain joins TRBV28 to TRBJ2-5, with 11 bases lining up with TRBD2. Germline assignment: CDR1 MDHEN and CDR2 SYDVKM. The CDR3 is made up of 14 amino acids. V lost 6 bases to trimming and J lost 5 bases; unmatched junction nucleotides: 5. The CDR3 sequence is CASSPASGRETQYF. DNA for the CDR3: TGTGCCAGCAGCCCGGCTAGCGGGAGGGAGACCCAGTACTTC.

This clonotype has only one observation. The rearrangement uses TRBV6-1 and TRBJ2-3; D might be TRBD1 (5 bases). Germline V gives CDR1 MNHNS, CDR2 SASEGT. The CDR3 length is 17 residues. The V gene lost 6 bases and the J gene lost 0 bases, with 19 bases spanning the gap. The CDR3 bases are TGTGCCAGCAGCCCAACGACAGCCTCGGGTAGCACAGATACGCAGTATTTT. Translated, it gives CASSPTTASGSTDTQYF.

This clonotype came up a few times. V and J are TRBV20-1 and TRBJ2-7, with 11 bases matching TRBD2. This CDR3 has 14 residues. V lost 0 bases to trimming and J lost 3 bases; unmatched junction nucleotides: 1. Germline V lookup: CDR1 DFQATT, CDR2 SNEGSKA (reference sequence). The CDR3 nucleotides read TGCAGTGCTAGAGACGGGACTAGCGGCTACGAGCAGTACTTC. Translating gives CSARDGTSGYEQYF.

In regard to this clonotype: The conserved phenylalanine or tryptophan is not found at the CDR3 terminus, so this likely reflects a read error. The rearrangement links TRBV5-1 to TRBJ2-3; possibly TRBD2 for D (6 bases). Germline V lookup: CDR1 SGHRS, CDR2 YFSETQ. V lost 4 bases, J lost 0 bases, and 18 bases lay in between. This CDR3 has 17 amino acids. DNA for the CDR3: TGCGCCAGCAGCCCCTCCCGGGGCCTAGCGAGCACAGATACGCAGTATTCT. Translation: CASSPSRGLASTDTQYS.

This rearrangement joins TRBV5-4 to TRBJ1-2; D might be TRBD1 (5 bases). CDR1 and CDR2 (germline): SGHNT, YYREEE (reference sequence). The CDR3 extends over 14 amino acids. V lost 4 bases and J lost 0, with 10 bases in between. CDR3 region: CASSRGGSNYGYTF. DNA of the CDR3: TGTGCCAGCAGCCGGGGCGGCTCTAACTATGGCTACACCTTC.

Only a few counts were recorded for this clonotype. The chain joins TRBV4-2 to TRBJ1-4, with unresolved D. Per germline, CDR1 LGHNA and CDR2 YNFKEQ. Trimming took 5 bases from V and 7 from J, leaving 17 bases between them. This CDR3 has 15 residues. Here the CDR3 DNA reads TGTGCCAGCAGCACCTTATTAAGACGAGGTGAAAAACTGTTTTTT. This translates into CASSTLLRRGEKLFF.

The V call is TRBV28, the J call TRBJ1-4; D remains ambiguous. The CDR3 runs to 13 residues. V lost 3 bases, J lost 2 bases, and 4 bases lay in between. Per the germline V gene, CDR1 is MDHEN and CDR2 is SYDVKM. This CDR3 reads CASSFDTNEKLFF. Written as DNA, the CDR3 is TGTGCCAGCAGTTTTGACACTAATGAAAAACTGTTTTTT.

The CDR3 loop reads CATSRDPYSGNTIYF. The CDR3 DNA is TGTGCCACCAGCAGAGATCCCTACTCTGGAAACACCATATATTTT. This chain joins TRBV15 and TRBJ1-3; no reliable D call. Trimming removed 0 bases at V and 0 bases at J, with 6 bases between. Germline values: CDR1 LNHNV, CDR2 YYDKDF (reference sequence). The CDR3 has 15 residues.

This clonotype was observed many times. This chain connects TRBV9 to TRBJ2-3, with a tentative D call TRBD1 (5 bases). The CDR3 totals 15 residues. The germline V gene has CDR1 SGDLS and CDR2 YYNGEE. The V and J ends lost 0 bases and 0 bases respectively, with 8 bases between them. CDR3 loop: CASSVAAGSTDTQYF. CDR3 in DNA: TGTGCCAGCAGCGTAGCTGCAGGGAGCACAGATACGCAGTATTTT.

This clonotype was counted many times. The V call is TRBV28, the J call TRBJ2-1; possibly TRBD2 for D (5 bases). The V end lost 7 bases, the J end lost 8 bases, and 15 bases lay between the germline ends. The CDR3 spans 13 residues. From germline, CDR1 is MDHEN and CDR2 SYDVKM. The CDR3 is CASNFAGGHEQFF. DNA of the CDR3: TGTGCCAGCAATTTCGCGGGCGGGCATGAGCAGTTCTTC.

This clonotype has only a few counts. The CDR3 is CASSATGTGDQPQHF. The CDR3 DNA is TGCGCCAGCAGTGCCACCGGGACCGGAGATCAGCCCCAGCATTTT. The V gene is TRBV10-2, the J gene TRBJ1-5; TRBD1 is a possible D gene (5 bases). Per the germline V gene, CDR1 is WSHSY and CDR2 is SAAADI. Trimming pared 4 bases from V and 5 bases from J, leaving 15 bases between. The CDR3 has 15 residues.

This clonotype was detected ten times or more. The V and J genes are TRBV20-1 and TRBJ2-3, with D possibly being TRBD2 (5 bases). Trimming took off 6 bases at V and 0 bases at J, with 7 bases between the two ends. The CDR3 is 12 amino acids. CDR1 and CDR2 (germline): DFQATT, SNEGSKA (reference sequence). In DNA form, the CDR3 reads TGCAGTGCCAGGACTAGCACAGATACGCAGTATTTT. Amino acids: CSARTSTDTQYF.

This rearrangement joins TRBV20-1 to TRBJ2-5, with D possibly TRBD1 on 5 matching bases. The V end lost 1 base, the J end lost 5 bases, and 8 bases lay between the germline ends. This CDR3 comprises 12 residues. The germline V gene has CDR1 DFQATT and CDR2 SNEGSKA (reference sequence). This chain's CDR3 is CSARVSGETQYF. The CDR3, as DNA: TGCAGTGCTAGAGTTTCAGGGGAGACCCAGTACTTC.

This clonotype was counted many times. The junction does not match germline at one end; this may be a read error. The J gene is TRBJ2-1, the V gene TRBV28; 13 bases fit TRBD2. The CDR3 loop spans 14 amino acids. The germline CDR1 and CDR2 sequences are MDHEN and SYDVKM. The CDR3 is CATTGLAGPNQQFF. The CDR3 region has the DNA TGTGCCACCACGGGACTAGCGGGACCCAATCAGCAGTTCTTC. Full variable domain (missing parts from reference TRBV28 and TRBJ2-1): DVKVTQSSRYLVKRTGEKVFLECVQDMDHENMFWYRQDPGLGLRLIYFSYDVKMKEKGDIPEGYSVSREKKERFSLILESASTNQTSMYLCATTGLAGPNQQFFGPGTRLTVL.

Comments on this clonotype: A single base separates this from a much larger clone, so it may be a read error. Because the CDR3 is missing its conserved closing phenylalanine or tryptophan, this is likely a read error. The chain is built from TRBV18 and TRBJ1-6; no reliable D call. Trimming shortened V by 6 bases and J by 0 bases, and 9 bases separated the two germline ends. The V gene's germline CDR1 is KGHSH and CDR2 LQKENI. The CDR3 extends over 15 amino acids. The CDR3 DNA is TGTGCCAGCTCGACCGGGGTCTCCTATAATTCACCCCTCCACCTT. This codes for CASSTGVSYNSPLHL.

This clonotype occurred many times. The rearrangement links TRBV12-3 or TRBV12-4 to TRBJ1-5, with 8 positions matching TRBD1. This CDR3 is built from 15 residues. V trimming: 2 bases; J trimming: 2 bases; junction bases outside the gene matches: 2. In nucleotides, the CDR3 is TGTGCCAGCAGTTTACAGGGGGCCGGCAATCAGCCCCAGCATTTT. Amino acids: CASSLQGAGNQPQHF.

This clonotype was seen only a few times. The chain links TRBV6-1 to TRBJ2-3, with 7 bases identical to TRBD1. V lost 5 bases, J lost 1 base, and 9 bases stayed unmatched. Germline CDR1 is MNHNS and CDR2 is SASEGT. The CDR3 is 16 amino acids. CDR3 sequence reads: CASSSTGARGTDTQYF. CDR3 sequence (DNA): TGTGCCAGCAGTTCAACAGGGGCCAGGGGCACAGATACGCAGTATTTT.

The chain links TRBV28 to TRBJ2-1; the match to TRBD1 covers 8 bases. V lost 5 bases to trimming and J lost 4 bases; unmatched junction nucleotides: 7. Germline V gene data show CDR1 as MDHEN and CDR2 as SYDVKM. CDR3 size: 15 residues. CDR3 protein: CASSGWRTGYNEQFF. CDR3 nucleotides: TGTGCCAGCAGTGGATGGCGGACAGGGTACAATGAGCAGTTCTTC. Full variable domain (outside the CDR3, taken from reference TRBV28 and TRBJ2-1): DVKVTQSSRYLVKRTGEKVFLECVQDMDHENMFWYRQDPGLGLRLIYFSYDVKMKEKGDIPEGYSVSREKKERFSLILESASTNQTSMYLCASSGWRTGYNEQFFGPGTRLTVL.

For this clonotype: This may be a read error: a much more frequent sequence differs by one nucleotide. The CDR3 loop is CASSLLEGGEETQYF. In DNA form, the CDR3 reads TGTGCCAGCAGTCTACTCGAGGGGGGTGAGGAGACCCAGTACTTC. The chain links TRBV28 to TRBJ2-5, with D possibly called TRBD1 or TRBD2 (6 bases each). This CDR3 is 15 amino acids long. Germline CDR1 reads MDHEN; CDR2 reads SYDVKM. Trimming pared 5 bases from V and 5 bases from J, leaving 18 bases between.

This clonotype was recorded only once. The rearrangement links TRBV11-3 to TRBJ1-2; 7 nucleotides line up with TRBD1. Losses at the gene ends were 0 bases for V and 5 bases for J; bases not matched to a gene: 3. The CDR3 consists of 14 residues. CDR1 is SGHNT, CDR2 YENEEA, per germline. The CDR3 here is CASSLDGTEYGYTF. Here the CDR3 DNA reads TGTGCCAGCAGCTTAGACGGGACAGAGTATGGCTACACCTTC.

The chain combines TRBV5-1 with TRBJ2-7, with a weak D call TRBD1 (5 bases). CDR3 length: 14 amino acids. V lost 2 bases to trimming and J lost 2 bases, with 11 bases between them. Germline V gene lookup returns CDR1 SGHRS and CDR2 YFSETQ. CDR3 DNA sequence: TGCGCCAGCAGCTTCCCCAGGGTCCCCTACGAGCAGTACTTC. Protein: CASSFPRVPYEQYF.

The chain joins TRBV10-3 to TRBJ2-1; 10 nucleotides line up with TRBD1. The CDR3 consists of 14 residues. V was pared by 6 bases and J by 5 bases, with 4 bases of the junction left unmatched. Germline V gene lookup returns CDR1 ENHRY and CDR2 SYGVKD. The CDR3: CAISGTGAHNEQFF. The CDR3 coding sequence is TGTGCCATCAGCGGGACAGGGGCCCACAATGAGCAGTTCTTC.

This clonotype was counted many times. The V and J genes are TRBV5-1 and TRBJ2-1; TRBD2 matches at 11 bases. Germline V gives CDR1 SGHRS, CDR2 YFSETQ. V lost 4 bases and J lost 9; bases outside the gene matches: 9. The CDR3 contains 15 residues. CDR3 DNA: TGCGCCAGCAGCCTAACTAGCGGGAGAAGGGTTGAGCAGTTCTTC. This encodes CASSLTSGRRVEQFF.

This chain uses TRBV6-1 with TRBJ2-2; TRBD2 might be the D (6 bases). The CDR3 is 12 residues long. With 7 bases removed from V and 5 bases from J, the gap between germline ends came to 8 bases. Germline V CDR1 and CDR2: MNHNS, SASEGT. CDR3: CASKEGTGELFF. For the CDR3, the DNA is TGTGCCAGCAAGGAGGGTACCGGGGAGCTGTTTTTT.

This clonotype was observed many times. This rearrangement joins TRBV12-3 or TRBV12-4 to TRBJ1-6, with a weak D call TRBD1 (5 bases). The V end lost 3 bases, the J end lost 6 bases, and 9 bases lay between the germline ends. The CDR3 has 14 amino acids. The DNA for the CDR3 is TGTGCCAGCAGTTTTCGACAGACTAATTCACCCCTCCACTTT. Its translation: CASSFRQTNSPLHF.